The present T cell receptor beta chain was sequenced within a study of shared clonotypes between healthy human individuals. This clone was recorded once. Its antigen is as yet unknown. Regarding the study as a whole: The study found lower generation probabilities in non-shared clonotypes than in those shared by all four donors.

The data were produced by immunoSEQ multiplex PCR, yet TCRdb's version contains in-frame clones alone and is incomplete. The repertoire holds millions of clones, with over 85% as singletons. Germline V gene data show CDR1 as SGHTA and CDR2 as FQGTGA. J was trimmed by 6 bases and V by 5 bases; bases with no gene match: 11. The CDR3 loop spans 17 amino acids. This chain connects TRBV7-3 to TRBJ2-2, with TRBD2 matching over 11 bases. The sample comprised naive CD4+ T cells from PBMCs. Stated subset: CD45RA+ positively selected. The sequence was collected from a man aged 18 to 30 in good health. Some clones in this sample may be carry-over from other donors' samples. The CDR3, as DNA: TGTGCCAGCAGCCCTAGCGGGAGGCCGGGTGGAGCCGGGGAGCTGTTTTTT. Residues: CASSPSGRPGGAGELFF.